What follows are 8 T cell receptor beta chains derived from one specimen sequenced in a study of tumor-infiltrating lymphocytes in primary liver carcinoma. A primer matching the constant region was used to make TCR beta cDNA from approximately 500 ng of total RNA. For TCR beta, libraries were produced by three nested multiplex PCR rounds using slightly modified ARM-PCR. Investigators reported that the first two PCR rounds, at about 9 cycles each, used TRBV1-TRBV30 forward primers with a C-beta reverse primer. Via MiXCR, TCRdb re-called the multiplex PCR reads, giving one row per CDR3 protein. The sample has over 100,000 distinct CDR3 sequences; 65% to 75% are singletons. Bulk tissue was left unsorted, and RNA and DNA were co-extracted from 20-30 mg of it. The sequencing sample was made of tumor-adjacent normal liver tissue. The receptors come from a woman in her sixties or seventies with primary liver carcinoma and hepatitis B virus infection.

The J gene is TRBJ1-5, the V gene TRBV6-2 or TRBV6-3; no reliable D call. The CDR3 sequence is 13 residues long. CDR1 MNHEY and CDR2 SVGEGT come from the germline V gene. CDR3 region: CAGSPSGYQPQHF. CDR3 DNA: TGTGCGGGCAGTCCCTCGGGATATCAGCCCCAGCATTTT.

This clonotype appeared once. A junction end diverges from the germline sequence, so it may reflect a read error. The V gene is TRBV11-2, the J gene TRBJ2-3; the D gene is possibly TRBD2 (5 bases). The CDR3 loop spans 16 amino acids. Germline V gene lookup returns CDR1 SGHAT and CDR2 FQNNGV. DNA for the CDR3: TGTGCCAGCAGCCTACGGACTGGCGGAGGCACAGATACACAGTTTTTT. It specifies CASSLRTGGGTDTQFF.

In regard to this clonotype: This could be a read error, since a much larger clone is one nucleotide away. The rearrangement uses TRBV7-9 and TRBJ2-3, with 7 bases that match TRBD2. The ends lost 2 bases at V and 11 bases at J; junction bases unmatched: 4. The germline CDR1 and CDR2 sequences are SEHNR and FQNEAQ (reference sequence). CDR3 length equals 12 residues. CDR3 protein: CASSLWEGKQYF. CDR3 bases: TGTGCCAGCAGCTTATGGGAGGGTAAGCAGTATTTT.

Concerning this clonotype: The junction differs from germline at one of its ends, possibly a read error. The rearrangement links TRBV4-2 to TRBJ2-7; D may be TRBD1 or TRBD2 (6 bases each). CDR3 length: 16 residues. Germline V gene lookup returns CDR1 LGHNA and CDR2 YNFKEQ. This CDR3 reads CARSRSQRGATYEEYF. The CDR3 DNA reads TGTGCCAGGAGTCGGTCCCAGAGGGGGGCTACCTACGAGGAGTACTTC.

The J gene is TRBJ1-2, the V gene TRBV21-1. TRBV21-1 is a known pseudogene. The CDR3 spans 15 residues. The CDR3 coding sequence is TGTGCCAACAGCGAAGTGGCGGGGGCCCCTAATGGCTACACCTTC. Protein product: CANSEVAGAPNGYTF.

This clonotype was recorded many times. V gene TRBV6-5 combines with J gene TRBJ2-3; D gene uncertain. Germline values: CDR1 MNHEY, CDR2 SVGAGI. The CDR3 spans 12 residues. Trimming left V 5 bases short and J 6 bases short, with 9 bases between. CDR3 in amino acids: CASSPYADTQYF. In nucleotides, the CDR3 is TGTGCCAGCAGTCCCTATGCTGATACGCAGTATTTT.

This clonotype has just one count. V and J are TRBV10-3 and TRBJ2-5; D could derive from TRBD1 or TRBD2 (6 bases each). The CDR3 totals 16 residues. The germline V gene has CDR1 ENHRY and CDR2 SYGVKD. V was pared by 5 bases and J by 7 bases, with 23 bases between. The CDR3 nucleotides read TGTGCCATCAGTACCAGACCTCAGGGGACTCAATGGACCCAGTACTTC. Translated, it gives CAISTRPQGTQWTQYF.

In DNA form, the CDR3 reads TGTGCCAGCAGCCCCAGCCCCGGGACTAGCGGATACAATGAGCAGTTCTTC. Protein product: CASSPSPGTSGYNEQFF. The chain joins TRBV9 to TRBJ2-1; 11 positions agree with TRBD2. CDR1 is SGDLS, CDR2 YYNGEE, per germline. The CDR3 is 17 amino acids. Unmatched junction bases numbered 10, after V lost 4 bases and J lost 4 bases.